A selection of T cell receptor beta chains follows, all from one sample in a study of cytomegalovirus exposure and HLA in healthy donors. Here immunoSEQ multiplex PCR was the method, and the copy in TCRdb shows in-frame clones only, minus some. The sample lists 150,000 to 180,000 clones; 75% to 90% were seen once. The sample comprised PBMCs. These receptors were taken from a man aged 18 to 30 in good health and CMV-seropositive. Both conserved end residues are part of each CDR3. A D gene is named only where the DNA matches it firmly. Some rows have no size entry. The others give once, few or many, or a class for an expanded clone.

d_call,clone_size,v_call,cdr3_length,j_call,cdr3_aa
TRBD1,NA,TRBV7-8,13,TRBJ1-2,CASSLRQGAGYTF
TRBD1,few,TRBV27,16,TRBJ1-2,CASSSYSGTGIEGYTF
TRBD2,NA,TRBV11-2,18,TRBJ2-7,CASSQPTLAGEGTYEQYF
NA,NA,TRBV29-1,17,TRBJ2-1,CSVQTLGGESSYNEQFF
TRBD2,NA,TRBV4-3,15,TRBJ2-1,CASSLRLAAYNEQFF
TRBD2,NA,TRBV15,15,TRBJ2-1,CATSGTSGPNNEQFF
NA,NA,TRBV6-7,12,TRBJ2-7,CASPYRDYEQYF
NA,few,TRBV10-2,13,TRBJ1-5,CASRYNSNQPQHF
TRBD1,NA,TRBV9,13,TRBJ2-7,CASSVRDRDEQYF
NA,once,TRBV4-2,15,TRBJ2-3,CASSGDFLSTDTQYF
TRBD1,NA,TRBV5-6,16,TRBJ1-1,CASSLGKTGVFTEAFF
TRBD2,NA,TRBV5-5,16,TRBJ2-1,CASSPGTSQFYNEQFF
TRBD1,NA,TRBV5-4,14,TRBJ1-2,CASSTGGGRDGYTF
NA,NA,TRBV5-6,13,TRBJ2-1,CASSLTVPNEQFF
NA,NA,TRBV27,14,TRBJ2-2,CASRSGFDTGELFF
TRBD2,NA,TRBV4-1,17,TRBJ2-1,CASSFRSQLAGEQEQFF